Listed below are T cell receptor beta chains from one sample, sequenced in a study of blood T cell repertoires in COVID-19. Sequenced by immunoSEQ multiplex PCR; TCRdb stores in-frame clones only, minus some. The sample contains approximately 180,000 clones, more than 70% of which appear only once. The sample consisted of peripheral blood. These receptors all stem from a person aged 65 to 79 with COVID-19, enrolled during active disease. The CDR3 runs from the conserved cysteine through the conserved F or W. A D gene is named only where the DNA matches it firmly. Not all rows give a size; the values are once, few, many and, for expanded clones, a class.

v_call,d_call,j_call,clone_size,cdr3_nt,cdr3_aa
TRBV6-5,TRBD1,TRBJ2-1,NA,TGTGCCAGCAGCTCAGGACAGGTCACCTACAATGAGCAGTTCTTC,CASSSGQVTYNEQFF
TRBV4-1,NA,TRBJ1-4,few,TGCGCCAGCAGCCAAGATGGGGGGGTGGGTGAAAAACTGTTTTTT,CASSQDGGVGEKLFF
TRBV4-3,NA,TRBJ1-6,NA,TGCGCCAGCAGCCAAGCGGGGGGCGATTCACCCCTCCACTTT,CASSQAGGDSPLHF
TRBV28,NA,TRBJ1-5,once,TGTGCCAGCAGCACGGGGGGGCAGCCCCAGCATTTT,CASSTGGQPQHF
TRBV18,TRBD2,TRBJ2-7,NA,TGTGCCAGCTCTCCTGGGACTAGCGGGAGGTACGAGCAGTACTTC,CASSPGTSGRYEQYF
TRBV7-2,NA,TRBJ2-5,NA,TGTGCCAGCAGTTTAACAGTGGTAGAGACCCAGTACTTC,CASSLTVVETQYF
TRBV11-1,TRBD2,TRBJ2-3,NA,TGTGCCAGCAGCTTAGCCTCTAGCGGGGGGACGCAGTATTTT,CASSLASSGGTQYF
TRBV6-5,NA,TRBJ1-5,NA,TGTGCCAGCAACCCAAGCCGAGGGCACCAGCCCCAGCATTTT,CASNPSRGHQPQHF
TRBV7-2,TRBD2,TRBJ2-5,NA,TGTGCCAGCAGCCCACGACTAGCCGGAGAGACCCAGTACTTC,CASSPRLAGETQYF
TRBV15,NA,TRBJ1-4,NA,TGTGCCACCAGCAGAGATTGGCGGTCGGCTAATGAAAAACTGTTTTTT,CATSRDWRSANEKLFF
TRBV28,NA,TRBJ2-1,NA,TGTGCCAGCAGTTTACGCGGAGAGGGGGCCTACAATGAGCAGTTCTTC,CASSLRGEGAYNEQFF
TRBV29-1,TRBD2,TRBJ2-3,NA,TGCAGCGTTGATTCCGAGGGGGCGGGAGGGCCCGCCACAGATACGCAGTATTTT,CSVDSEGAGGPATDTQYF
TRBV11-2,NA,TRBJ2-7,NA,TGTGCCAGCAGCTTATTTCGGGATGGCGAGCAGTACTTC,CASSLFRDGEQYF
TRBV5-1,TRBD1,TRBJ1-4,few,TGCGCCAGCAGCTTCAGGGGGCTTGGGGAAAAACTGTTTTTT,CASSFRGLGEKLFF
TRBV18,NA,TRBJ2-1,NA,TGTGCCAGCTCACCACAGCGACGGGAACAGTTCTTC,CASSPQRREQFF
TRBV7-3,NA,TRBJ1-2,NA,TGTGCCAGCACCCCGGGGGGGAAGGTCCATGGCTACACCTTC,CASTPGGKVHGYTF
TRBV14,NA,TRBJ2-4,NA,TGTGCCAGCAGCCAAGAGTACAGACAAAGCATTCAGTACTTC,CASSQEYRQSIQYF
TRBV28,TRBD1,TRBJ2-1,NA,TGTGCCAGCAGTTTTGGGACAGTATACAATGAGCAGTTCTTC,CASSFGTVYNEQFF
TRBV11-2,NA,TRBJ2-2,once,TGTGCCAGCAGCCGGGGATCGAACACCGGGGAGCTGTTTTTT,CASSRGSNTGELFF
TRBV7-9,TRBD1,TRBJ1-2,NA,TGTGCCAGCAGTCGTACAGGGGCTAACTACTATGGCTACACCTTC,CASSRTGANYYGYTF
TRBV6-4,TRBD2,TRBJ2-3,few,TGTGCCAGCAGTGTTTCTAGCGGGAGAACAGATACGCAGTATTTT,CASSVSSGRTDTQYF
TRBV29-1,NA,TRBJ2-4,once,TGCAGCGTTTCCTACAGTGGGGGGAGAGAGAACATTCAGTACTTC,CSVSYSGGRENIQYF
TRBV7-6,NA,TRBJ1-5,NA,TGTGCCAGCAGCTTAGGCCCCCAGGGAAATCAGCCCCAGCATTTT,CASSLGPQGNQPQHF
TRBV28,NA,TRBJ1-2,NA,TGTGCCAGCAGTTTACTGGCAGGGGACTATGGCTACACCTTC,CASSLLAGDYGYTF
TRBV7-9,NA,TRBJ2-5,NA,TGTGCCAGCAGCCGCGCCGGACAGAAAGAGACCCAGTACTTC,CASSRAGQKETQYF
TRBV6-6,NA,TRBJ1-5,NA,TGTGCCAGCACCAACGCAGGGGTAAGCAATCAGCCCCAGCATTTT,CASTNAGVSNQPQHF
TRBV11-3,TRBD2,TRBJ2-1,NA,TGTGCCAGCAGCTTTAGCGGGAGTTTGTCCAATGAGCAGTTCTTC,CASSFSGSLSNEQFF
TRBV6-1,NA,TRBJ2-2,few,TGTGCCAGCAGTGCATTTGGACTTACGAACACCGGGGAGCTGTTTTTT,CASSAFGLTNTGELFF
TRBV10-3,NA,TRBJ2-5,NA,TGTGCCATCAGTGGTCTTAGCCAAGAGACCCAGTACTTC,CAISGLSQETQYF
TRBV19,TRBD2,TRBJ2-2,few,TGTGCCAGTAGTATTCGGACTAGCGGATCCACCGGGGAGCTGTTTTTT,CASSIRTSGSTGELFF
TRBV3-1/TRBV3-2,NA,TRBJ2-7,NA,TGTGCCAGCAGCGGGGGCATCGCCTACGAGCAGTACTTC,CASSGGIAYEQYF
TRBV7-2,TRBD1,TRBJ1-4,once,TGTGCCAGCAGCGTAAGCCGGGACAGGGTGGAAAAACTGTTTTTT,CASSVSRDRVEKLFF
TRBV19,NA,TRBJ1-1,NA,TGTGCCAGTAGCCGAGCTGGAGGGTGGACTGAAGCTTTCTTT,CASSRAGGWTEAFF
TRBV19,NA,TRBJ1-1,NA,TGTGCCAGTAGCATAGTGAGCGGGGGGAACACTGAAGCTTTCTTT,CASSIVSGGNTEAFF
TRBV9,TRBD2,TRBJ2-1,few,TGTGCCAGCAGCGCCCCCCGGGGGGGGGACTACAATGAGCAGTTCTTC,CASSAPRGGDYNEQFF
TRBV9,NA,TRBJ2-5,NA,TGTGCCAGCAGCGTTCAGGTGGCAGAGACCCAGTACTTC,CASSVQVAETQYF
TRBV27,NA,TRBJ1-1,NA,TGTGCCAGCAGTACACCCCGGGGGGGGTGGGGGTTAGCTTTCTTT,CASSTPRGGWGLAFF
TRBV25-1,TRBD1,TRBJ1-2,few,TGTGCCAGCAGTGCGGACAGGGTATATGGCTACACCTTC,CASSADRVYGYTF
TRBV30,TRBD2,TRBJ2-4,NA,TGTGCCTGGAGTCAGGGACTAGCGGGAGTGGTCGGCAAAAACATTCAGTACTTC,CAWSQGLAGVVGKNIQYF